The subject of this entry is one T cell receptor beta chain. Its antigen is undetermined. The sample belongs to a study of shared clonotypes between healthy human individuals. Whole-study findings and limits: In having few donors, the study represented limited genetic and exposure-history diversity. Sampling used blood alone; tissue repertoires probably differ.

CDR3 length: 14 residues. J gave up 5 bases and V 4 bases, and 5 bases lay outside the gene matches. CDR1 and CDR2 (germline): SGDLS, YYNGEE. Assay execution proceeded at the deep level. The protocol was immunoSEQ multiplex PCR, while the TCRdb copy is restricted to in-frame clones and leaves out a portion. The sample lists under 1,100,000 clones, approximately 68% occurring once. The V gene is TRBV9, the J gene TRBJ2-7; the match to TRBD1 covers 11 bases. The TCR sequence derives from a man aged 18-30 years in good health. Sample: memory CD4+ T cells sorted from blood. Stated subset: CD45RA-negative fraction. The CDR3 nucleotides are TGTGCCAGCAGCCTCCGGACAGGGGGCGACGAGCAGTACTTC. It yields the protein CASSLRTGGDEQYF. Looking up the rest from reference TRBV9 and TRBJ2-7 gives the full variable domain: DSGVTQTPKHLITATGQRVTLRCSPRSGDLSVYWYQQSLDQGLQFLIQYYNGEERAKGNILERFSAQQFPDLHSELNLSSLELGDSALYFCASSLRTGGDEQYFGPGTRLTVT.